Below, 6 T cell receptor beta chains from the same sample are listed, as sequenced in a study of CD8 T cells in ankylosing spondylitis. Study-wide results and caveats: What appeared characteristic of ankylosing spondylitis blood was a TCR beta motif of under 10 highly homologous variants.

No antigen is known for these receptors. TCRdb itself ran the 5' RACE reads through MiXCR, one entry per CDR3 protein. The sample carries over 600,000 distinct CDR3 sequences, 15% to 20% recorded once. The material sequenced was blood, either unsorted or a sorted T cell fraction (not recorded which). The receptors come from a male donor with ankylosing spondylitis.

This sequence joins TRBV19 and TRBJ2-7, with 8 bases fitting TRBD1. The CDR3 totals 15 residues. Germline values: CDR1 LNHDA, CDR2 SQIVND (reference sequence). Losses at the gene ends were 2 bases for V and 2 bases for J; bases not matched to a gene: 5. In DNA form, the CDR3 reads TGTGCCAGTAGTATATCGCCAGGGGGCACCTACGAGCAGTACTTC. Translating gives CASSISPGGTYEQYF.

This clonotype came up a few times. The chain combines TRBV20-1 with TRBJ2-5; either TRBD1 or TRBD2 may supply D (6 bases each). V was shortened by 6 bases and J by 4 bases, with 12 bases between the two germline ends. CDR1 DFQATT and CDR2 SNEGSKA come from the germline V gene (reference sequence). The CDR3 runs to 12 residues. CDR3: CSATQGGETQYF. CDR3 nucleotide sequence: TGCAGTGCGACACAGGGAGGAGAGACCCAGTACTTC.

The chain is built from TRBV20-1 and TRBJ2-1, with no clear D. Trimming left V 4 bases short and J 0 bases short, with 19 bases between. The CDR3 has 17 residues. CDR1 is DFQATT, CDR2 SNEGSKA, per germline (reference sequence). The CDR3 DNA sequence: TGCAGTGCTAACCGTGACAAGGCAGCGAGCTCCTACAATGAGCAGTTCTTC. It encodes CSANRDKAASSYNEQFF.

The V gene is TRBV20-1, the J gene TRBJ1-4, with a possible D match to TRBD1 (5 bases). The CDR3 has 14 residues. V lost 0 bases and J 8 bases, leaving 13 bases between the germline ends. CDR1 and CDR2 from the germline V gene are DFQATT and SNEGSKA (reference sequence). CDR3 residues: CSARDDQGREKLFF. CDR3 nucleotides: TGCAGTGCTAGAGATGACCAGGGACGAGAAAAACTGTTTTTT.

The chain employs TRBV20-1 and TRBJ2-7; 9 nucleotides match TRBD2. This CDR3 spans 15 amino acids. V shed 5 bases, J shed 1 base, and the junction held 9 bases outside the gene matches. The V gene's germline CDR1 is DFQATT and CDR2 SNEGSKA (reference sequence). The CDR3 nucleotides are TGCAGTGCTCACCCCGGGACTAGCCTTTCCTACGAGCAGTACTTC. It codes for CSAHPGTSLSYEQYF.

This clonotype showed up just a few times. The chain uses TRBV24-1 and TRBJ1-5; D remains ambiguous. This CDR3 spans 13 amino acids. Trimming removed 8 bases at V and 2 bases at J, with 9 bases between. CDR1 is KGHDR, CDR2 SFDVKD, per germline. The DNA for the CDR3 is TGTGCCACCATAAGGTTAGGCAATCAGCCCCAGCATTTT. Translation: CATIRLGNQPQHF.